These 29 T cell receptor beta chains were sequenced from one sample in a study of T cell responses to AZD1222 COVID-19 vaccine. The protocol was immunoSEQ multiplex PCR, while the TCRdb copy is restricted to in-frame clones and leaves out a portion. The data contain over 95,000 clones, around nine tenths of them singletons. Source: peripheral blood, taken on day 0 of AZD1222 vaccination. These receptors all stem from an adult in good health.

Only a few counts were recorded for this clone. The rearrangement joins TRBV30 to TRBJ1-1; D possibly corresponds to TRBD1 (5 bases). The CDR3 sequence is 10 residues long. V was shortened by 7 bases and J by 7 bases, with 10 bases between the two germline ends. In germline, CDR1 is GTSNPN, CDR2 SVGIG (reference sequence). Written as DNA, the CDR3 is TGTGCCTTCAGACAGAGTGAAGCTTTCTTT. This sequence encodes CAFRQSEAFF.

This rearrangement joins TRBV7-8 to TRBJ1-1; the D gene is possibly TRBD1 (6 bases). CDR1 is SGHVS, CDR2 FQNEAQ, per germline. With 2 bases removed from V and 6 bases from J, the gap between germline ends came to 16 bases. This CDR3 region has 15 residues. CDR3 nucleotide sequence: TGTGCCAGCAGCTTAAGGGAGGGGGTAAATGCTGAAGCTTTCTTT. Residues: CASSLREGVNAEAFF.

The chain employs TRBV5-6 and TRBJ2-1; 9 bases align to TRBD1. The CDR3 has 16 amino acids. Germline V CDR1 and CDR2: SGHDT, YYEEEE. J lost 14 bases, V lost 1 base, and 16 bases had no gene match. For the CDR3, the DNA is TGTGCCAGCAGCTTGTCGACCGACAGGGGGGTAATGAAGGAGTTCTTC. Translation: CASSLSTDRGVMKEFF.

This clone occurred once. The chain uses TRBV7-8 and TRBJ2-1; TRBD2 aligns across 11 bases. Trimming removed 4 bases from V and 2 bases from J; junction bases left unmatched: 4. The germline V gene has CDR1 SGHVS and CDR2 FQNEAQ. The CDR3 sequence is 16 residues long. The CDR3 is CASSSFSGRAYNEQFF. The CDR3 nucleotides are TGTGCCAGCAGCTCCTTTAGCGGGAGGGCCTACAATGAGCAGTTCTTC. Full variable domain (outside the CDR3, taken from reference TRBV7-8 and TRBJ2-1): GAGVSQSPRYKVAKRGQDVALRCDPISGHVSLFWYQQALGQGPEFLTYFQNEAQLDKSGLPSDRFFAERPEGSVSTLKIQRTQQEDSAVYLCASSSFSGRAYNEQFFGPGTRLTVL.

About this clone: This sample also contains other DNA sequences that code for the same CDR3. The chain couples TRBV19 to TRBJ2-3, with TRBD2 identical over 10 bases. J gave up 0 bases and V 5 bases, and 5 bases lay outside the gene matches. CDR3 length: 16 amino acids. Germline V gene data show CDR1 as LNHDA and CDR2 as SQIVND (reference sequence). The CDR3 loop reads CASSSGLAASTDTQYF. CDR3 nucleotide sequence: TGTGCCAGTAGTTCTGGACTAGCGGCTAGCACAGATACGCAGTATTTT.

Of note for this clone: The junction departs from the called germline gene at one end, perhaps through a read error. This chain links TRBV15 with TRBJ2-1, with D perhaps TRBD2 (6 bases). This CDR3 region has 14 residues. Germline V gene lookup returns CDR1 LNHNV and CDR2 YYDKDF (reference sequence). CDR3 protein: CATSRAGTYNEQFF. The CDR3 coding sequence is TGTGCCACCAGTAGAGCGGGTACCTACAATGAGCAGTTCTTC.

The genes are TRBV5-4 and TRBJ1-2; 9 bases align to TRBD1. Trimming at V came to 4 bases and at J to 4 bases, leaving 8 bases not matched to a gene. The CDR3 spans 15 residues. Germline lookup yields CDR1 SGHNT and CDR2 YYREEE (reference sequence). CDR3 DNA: TGTGCCAGCAGCCCCTCGGGGACAGGGATCTATGGCTACACCTTC. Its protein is CASSPSGTGIYGYTF.

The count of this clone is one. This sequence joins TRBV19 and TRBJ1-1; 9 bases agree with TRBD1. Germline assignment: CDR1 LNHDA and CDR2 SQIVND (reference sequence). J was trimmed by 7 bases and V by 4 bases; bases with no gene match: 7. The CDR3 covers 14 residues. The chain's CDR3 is CASSKDRGVFEAFF. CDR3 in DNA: TGTGCCAGTAGTAAGGACAGGGGAGTGTTTGAAGCTTTCTTT.

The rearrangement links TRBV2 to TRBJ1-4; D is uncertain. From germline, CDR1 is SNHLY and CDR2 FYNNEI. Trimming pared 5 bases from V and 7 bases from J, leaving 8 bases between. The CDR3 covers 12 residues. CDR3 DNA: TGTGCCAGCAGTCCGCAGCGTGAAAAACTGTTTTTT. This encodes CASSPQREKLFF.

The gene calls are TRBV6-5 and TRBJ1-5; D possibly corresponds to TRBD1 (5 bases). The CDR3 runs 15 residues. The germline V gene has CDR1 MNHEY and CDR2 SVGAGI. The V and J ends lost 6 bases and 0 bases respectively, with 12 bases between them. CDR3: CASRGTDYSNQPQHF. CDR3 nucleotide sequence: TGTGCCAGCAGGGGGACGGACTATAGCAATCAGCCCCAGCATTTT.

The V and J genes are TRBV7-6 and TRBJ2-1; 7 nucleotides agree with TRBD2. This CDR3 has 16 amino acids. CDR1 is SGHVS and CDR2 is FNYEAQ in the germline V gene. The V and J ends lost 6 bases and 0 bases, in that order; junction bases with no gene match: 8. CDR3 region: CASSFRGGSSYNEQFF. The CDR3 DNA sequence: TGTGCCAGCAGTTTTCGCGGGGGTAGCTCCTACAATGAGCAGTTCTTC.

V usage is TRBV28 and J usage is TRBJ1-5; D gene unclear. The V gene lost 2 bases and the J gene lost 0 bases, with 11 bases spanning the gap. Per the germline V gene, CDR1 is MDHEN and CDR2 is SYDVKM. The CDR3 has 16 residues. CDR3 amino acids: CASSLLREYSNQPQHF. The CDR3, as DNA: TGTGCCAGCAGTTTACTTAGAGAATATAGCAATCAGCCCCAGCATTTT.

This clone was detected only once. CDR3 in amino acids: CASSSLGIGQGSNTIYF. CDR3 bases: TGTGCCAGCAGTTCTCTGGGAATTGGACAGGGGTCAAACACCATATATTTT. The chain carries TRBV28 and TRBJ1-3; TRBD1 agrees at 9 bases. With 4 bases clipped from V and 6 bases from J, the junction kept 13 bases outside the gene matches. The length of the CDR3 is 17 residues. The germline V gene encodes CDR1 MDHEN and CDR2 SYDVKM.

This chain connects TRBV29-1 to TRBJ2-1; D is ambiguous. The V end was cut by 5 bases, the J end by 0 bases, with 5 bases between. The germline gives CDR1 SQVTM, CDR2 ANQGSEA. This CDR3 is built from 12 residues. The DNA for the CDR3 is TGCAGCGTTAAGAGCTCCTACAATGAGCAGTTCTTC. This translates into CSVKSSYNEQFF.

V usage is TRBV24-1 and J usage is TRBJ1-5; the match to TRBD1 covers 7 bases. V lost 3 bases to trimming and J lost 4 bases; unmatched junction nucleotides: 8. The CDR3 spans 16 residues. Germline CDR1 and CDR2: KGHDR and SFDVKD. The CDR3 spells CATSDAGTATNQPQHF. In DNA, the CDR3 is TGTGCCACCAGTGATGCCGGGACAGCTACTAATCAGCCCCAGCATTTT.

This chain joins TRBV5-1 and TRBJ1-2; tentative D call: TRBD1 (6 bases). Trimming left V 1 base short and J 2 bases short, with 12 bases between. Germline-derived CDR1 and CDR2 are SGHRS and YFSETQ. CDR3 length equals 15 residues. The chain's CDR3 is CASSLSWTENYGYTF. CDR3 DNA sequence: TGCGCCAGCAGCTTGAGTTGGACAGAGAACTATGGCTACACCTTC.

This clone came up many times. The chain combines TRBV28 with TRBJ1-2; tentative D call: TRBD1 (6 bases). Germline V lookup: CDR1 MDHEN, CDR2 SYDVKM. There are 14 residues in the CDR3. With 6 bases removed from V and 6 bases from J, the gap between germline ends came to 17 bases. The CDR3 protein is CASSPTGWGDGYTF. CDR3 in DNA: TGTGCCAGCAGCCCCACAGGGTGGGGCGATGGCTACACCTTC.

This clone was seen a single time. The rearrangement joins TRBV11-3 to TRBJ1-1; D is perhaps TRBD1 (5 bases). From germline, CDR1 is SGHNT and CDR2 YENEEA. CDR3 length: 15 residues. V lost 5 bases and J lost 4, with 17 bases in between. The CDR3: CASSPRGGLGTEAFF. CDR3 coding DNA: TGTGCCAGCAGCCCACGGGGGGGATTGGGCACTGAAGCTTTCTTT. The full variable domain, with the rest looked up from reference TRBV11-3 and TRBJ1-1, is EAGVVQSPRYKIIEKKQPVAFWCNPISGHNTLYWYLQNLGQGPELLIRYENEEAVDDSQLPKDRFSAERLKGVDSTLKIQPAELGDSAVYLCASSPRGGLGTEAFFGQGTRLTVV.

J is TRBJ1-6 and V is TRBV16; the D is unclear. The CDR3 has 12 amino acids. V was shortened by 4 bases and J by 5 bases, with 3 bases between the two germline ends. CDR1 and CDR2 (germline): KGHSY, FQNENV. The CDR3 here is CASSRDNSPLHF. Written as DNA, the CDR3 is TGTGCCAGCAGCCGAGATAATTCACCCCTCCACTTT.

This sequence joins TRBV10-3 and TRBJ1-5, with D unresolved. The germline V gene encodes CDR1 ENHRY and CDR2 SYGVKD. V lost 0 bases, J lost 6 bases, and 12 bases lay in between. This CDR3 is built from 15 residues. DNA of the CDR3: TGTGCCATCAGTGAGTCGGTGATGAGTTCTCAGCCCCAGCATTTT. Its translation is CAISESVMSSQPQHF.

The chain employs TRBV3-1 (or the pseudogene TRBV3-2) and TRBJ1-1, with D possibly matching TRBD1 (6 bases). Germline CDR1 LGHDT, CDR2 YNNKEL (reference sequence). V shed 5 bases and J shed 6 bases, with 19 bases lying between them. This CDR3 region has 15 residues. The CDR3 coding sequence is TGTGCCAGCAGCGAAGGGGGGGTCAGGGTTCCTGAAGCTTTCTTT. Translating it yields CASSEGGVRVPEAFF.

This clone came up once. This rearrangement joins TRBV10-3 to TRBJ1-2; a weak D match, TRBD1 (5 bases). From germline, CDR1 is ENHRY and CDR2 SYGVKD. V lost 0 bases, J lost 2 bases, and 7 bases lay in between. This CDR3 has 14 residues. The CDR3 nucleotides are TGTGCCATCAGTGAGTCAGGGGCCAACTATGGCTACACCTTC. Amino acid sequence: CAISESGANYGYTF.

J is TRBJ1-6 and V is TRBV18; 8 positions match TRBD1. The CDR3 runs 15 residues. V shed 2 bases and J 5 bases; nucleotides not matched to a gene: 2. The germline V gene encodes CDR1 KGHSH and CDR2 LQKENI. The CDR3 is CASSPMTGDNSPLHF. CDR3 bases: TGTGCCAGCTCACCAATGACAGGGGATAATTCACCCCTCCACTTT.

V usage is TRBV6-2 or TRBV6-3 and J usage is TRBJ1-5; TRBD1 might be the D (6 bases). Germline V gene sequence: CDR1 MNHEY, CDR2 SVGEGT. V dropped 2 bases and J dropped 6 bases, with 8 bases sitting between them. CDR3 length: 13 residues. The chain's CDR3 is CASSYQGGQPQHF. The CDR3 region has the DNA TGTGCCAGCAGTTACCAAGGGGGTCAGCCCCAGCATTTT.

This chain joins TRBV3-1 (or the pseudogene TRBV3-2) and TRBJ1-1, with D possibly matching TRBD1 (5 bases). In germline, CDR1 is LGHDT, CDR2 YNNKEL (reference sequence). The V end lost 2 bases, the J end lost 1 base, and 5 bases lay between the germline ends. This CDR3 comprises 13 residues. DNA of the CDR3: TGTGCCAGCAGCCAAACAGGGAACACTGAAGCTTTCTTT. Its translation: CASSQTGNTEAFF.

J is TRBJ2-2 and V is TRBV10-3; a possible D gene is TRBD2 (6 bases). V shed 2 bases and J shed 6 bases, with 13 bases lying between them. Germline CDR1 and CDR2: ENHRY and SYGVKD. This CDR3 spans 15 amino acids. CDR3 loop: CAISEGLPGPGELFF. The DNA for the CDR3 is TGTGCCATCAGTGAGGGACTACCGGGGCCCGGGGAGCTGTTTTTT.

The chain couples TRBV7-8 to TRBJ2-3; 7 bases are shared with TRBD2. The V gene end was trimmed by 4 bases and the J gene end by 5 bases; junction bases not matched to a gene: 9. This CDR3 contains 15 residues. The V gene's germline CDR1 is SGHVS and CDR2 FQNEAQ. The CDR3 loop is CASSWGGRGKDTQYF. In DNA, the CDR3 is TGTGCCAGCAGCTGGGGGGGACGGGGGAAAGATACGCAGTATTTT.

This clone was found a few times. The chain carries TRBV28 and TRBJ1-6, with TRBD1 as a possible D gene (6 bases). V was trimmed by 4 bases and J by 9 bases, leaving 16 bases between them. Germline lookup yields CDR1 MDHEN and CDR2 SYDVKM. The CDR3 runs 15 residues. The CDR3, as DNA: TGTGCCAGCAGTTGGCCGGGGGGGCAGGGTTCACCCCTCCACTTT. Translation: CASSWPGGQGSPLHF.

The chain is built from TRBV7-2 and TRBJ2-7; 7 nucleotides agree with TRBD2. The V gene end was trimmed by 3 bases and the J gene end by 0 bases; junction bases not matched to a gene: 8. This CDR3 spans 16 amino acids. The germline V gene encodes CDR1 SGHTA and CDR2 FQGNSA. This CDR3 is CASSFPRAGSSYEQYF. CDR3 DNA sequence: TGTGCCAGCAGCTTTCCCCGAGCGGGGAGCTCCTACGAGCAGTACTTC.